This T cell receptor beta chain emerged from a study of shared clonotypes between healthy human individuals. Study in general: CD4 naive and memory got three plates each, CD8 naive two, CD8 memory one. Findings and limits, study-wide: Sequencing depth was expected to affect clonotype sharing among donors.

Only Caucasian adults living in Nashville, Tennessee served as donors. A note on this clone: Its antigen is as yet unknown.

Measured with immunoSEQ multiplex PCR; TCRdb has only the in-frame clones, and not every one. Of roughly 2 million clones in the sample, 95% were seen once. Germline V lookup: CDR1 DFQATT, CDR2 SNEGSKA (reference sequence). V trimming: 6 bases; J trimming: 7 bases; junction bases outside the gene matches: 0. The CDR3 has 10 residues. This clonotype originated in a man aged 18 to 35 in good health. This chain links TRBV20-1 with TRBJ1-5; 7 nucleotides line up with TRBD1. The sequenced sample was naive CD4+ T cells sorted from blood. Sample subset: CD45RA+ positively selected. The CDR3 sequence: CSAGGQPQHF. The CDR3 DNA sequence: TGCAGTGCAGGGGGCCAGCCCCAGCATTTT.